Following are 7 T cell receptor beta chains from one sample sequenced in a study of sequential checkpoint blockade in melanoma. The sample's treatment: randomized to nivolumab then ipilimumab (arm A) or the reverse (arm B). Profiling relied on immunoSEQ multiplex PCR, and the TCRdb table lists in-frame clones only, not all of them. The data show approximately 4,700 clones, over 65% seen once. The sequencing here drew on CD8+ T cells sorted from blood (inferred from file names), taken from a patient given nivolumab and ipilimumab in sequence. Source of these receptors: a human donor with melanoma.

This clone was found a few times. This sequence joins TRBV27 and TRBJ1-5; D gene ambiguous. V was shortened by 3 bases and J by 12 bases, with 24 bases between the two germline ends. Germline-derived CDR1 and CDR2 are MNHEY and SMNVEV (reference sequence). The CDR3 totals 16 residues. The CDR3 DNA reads TGTGCCAGCAGTTTGATCAGCGAATTGAAGTCGGGGTTCCAGCATTTT. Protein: CASSLISELKSGFQHF.

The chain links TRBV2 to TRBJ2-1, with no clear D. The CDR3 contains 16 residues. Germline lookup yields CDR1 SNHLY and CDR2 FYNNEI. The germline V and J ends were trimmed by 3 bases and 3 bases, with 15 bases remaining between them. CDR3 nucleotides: TGTGCCAGCAGTGACCCCCAAGCGTCTGTCTACAATGAGCAGTTCTTC. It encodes CASSDPQASVYNEQFF.

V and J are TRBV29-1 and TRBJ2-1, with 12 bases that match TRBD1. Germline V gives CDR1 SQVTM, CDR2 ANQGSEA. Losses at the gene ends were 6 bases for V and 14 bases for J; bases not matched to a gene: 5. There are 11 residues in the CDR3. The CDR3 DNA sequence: TGCAGCGTGGGGACAGGGGGCGGAGAGTTCTTC. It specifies CSVGTGGGEFF.

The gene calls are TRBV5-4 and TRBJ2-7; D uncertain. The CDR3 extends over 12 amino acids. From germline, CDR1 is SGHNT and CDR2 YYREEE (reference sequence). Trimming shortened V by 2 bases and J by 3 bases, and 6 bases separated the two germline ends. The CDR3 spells CASSFTNYEQYF. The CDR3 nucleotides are TGTGCCAGCAGCTTTACTAACTACGAGCAGTACTTC.

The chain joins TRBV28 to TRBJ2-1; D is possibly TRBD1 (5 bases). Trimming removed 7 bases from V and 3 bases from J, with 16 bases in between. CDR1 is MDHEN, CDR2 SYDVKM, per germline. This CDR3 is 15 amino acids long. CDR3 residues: CASNLAGNFYNEQFF. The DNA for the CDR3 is TGTGCCAGCAACCTTGCAGGGAATTTCTACAATGAGCAGTTCTTC.

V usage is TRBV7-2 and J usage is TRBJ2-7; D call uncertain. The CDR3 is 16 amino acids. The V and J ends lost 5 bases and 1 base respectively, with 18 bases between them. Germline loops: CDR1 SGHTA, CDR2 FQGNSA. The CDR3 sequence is CASSPAYGTISYEQYF. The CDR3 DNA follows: TGTGCCAGCAGCCCAGCGTACGGCACGATTTCCTACGAGCAGTACTTC.

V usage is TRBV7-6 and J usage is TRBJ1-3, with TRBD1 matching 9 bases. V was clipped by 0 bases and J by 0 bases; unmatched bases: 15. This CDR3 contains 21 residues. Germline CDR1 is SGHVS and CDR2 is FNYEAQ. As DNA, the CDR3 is TGTGCCAGCAGCTTAGCGGCCGCAGGGACAGGGCGACTTCCCTCTGGAAACACCATATATTTT. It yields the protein CASSLAAAGTGRLPSGNTIYF.